The source of this T cell receptor beta chain is a study of Ad26.COV2.S vaccination and SARS-CoV-2 variants. Study-level information: Administration of Ad26.COV2.S was intramuscular, either once or twice 56 days apart.

As to treatment: about 20 received Ad26.COV2.S at low or high dose, single or two shots; 5 received placebo; per-sample allocation not given. Sample collection was performed on day 63 after the first vaccine or placebo injection. Using immunoSEQ multiplex PCR, the repertoire was profiled, and TCRdb retains in-frame clones only, with some absent. This table holds about 680,000 clones, about 90% found once. For this clone: Antigen unknown.

Notes on the study in general: Responses of spike-specific T cells (both CD8+ and CD4+) reportedly showed substantial breadth after vaccination. People who got the vaccine or the placebo had similar non-spike TCR breadth. Vaccinated individuals (as opposed to placebo recipients) had higher spike-specific TCR breadth.

Germline V gives CDR1 MNHEY, CDR2 SMNVEV (reference sequence). Trimming shortened V by 6 bases and J by 3 bases, and 15 bases separated the two germline ends. The CDR3 totals 15 residues. This clonotype was sampled from a person aged 18-60 years who received the Ad26.COV2.S COVID-19 vaccine or a placebo. Sample: peripheral blood, taken in a trial of Ad26.COV2.S vaccine versus placebo. The genes are TRBV27 and TRBJ2-1; D is unresolved. The CDR3 DNA reads as TGTGCCAGCAGGCCTCCCACCACAATCTACAATGAGCAGTTCTTC. Protein: CASRPPTTIYNEQFF.